Following are 9 T cell receptor beta chains from one sample sequenced in a study of cytomegalovirus exposure and HLA in healthy donors. Only in-frame clones appear in the TCRdb table, and some are missing; sequencing was by immunoSEQ multiplex PCR. Seen here are about 140,000 clones, roughly 88% observed once, and the top ten hold approximately 8%. Input material: PBMCs. The receptor source for this set is a woman younger than 35 in good health and CMV-seropositive.

The chain uses TRBV11-2 and TRBJ2-3, with D perhaps TRBD2 (5 bases). CDR1 is SGHAT, CDR2 FQNNGV, per germline. With 0 bases removed from V and 3 bases from J, the gap between germline ends came to 7 bases. The CDR3 is 14 amino acids. DNA of the CDR3: TGTGCCAGCAGCTTAGACACGGGAACAGATACGCAGTATTTT. This sequence encodes CASSLDTGTDTQYF.

The V and J genes are TRBV9 and TRBJ2-1, with TRBD1 matching over 9 bases. The CDR3 covers 16 residues. Germline V gene sequence: CDR1 SGDLS, CDR2 YYNGEE. V shed 0 bases, J shed 7 bases, and the junction held 8 bases outside the gene matches. The CDR3 region has the DNA TGTGCCAGCAGCGTAGATCCCGGGACAGGGAGTAATGAGCAGTTCTTC. Its protein product is CASSVDPGTGSNEQFF.

The chain joins TRBV4-2 to TRBJ1-2; D is possibly TRBD1 (5 bases). Germline CDR1 is LGHNA and CDR2 is YNFKEQ. The length of the CDR3 is 13 residues. V dropped 3 bases and J dropped 5 bases, with 10 bases sitting between them. CDR3: CASSQTVFYGYTF. In nucleotides, the CDR3 is TGTGCCAGCAGCCAGACAGTCTTTTATGGCTACACCTTC.

The CDR3: CASGANEKLFF. CDR3 nucleotides: TGCGCCAGTGGGGCAAATGAAAAACTGTTTTTT. V is TRBV4-1 and J is TRBJ1-4, with a possible D match to TRBD1 (5 bases). This CDR3 is 11 amino acids long. Per germline, CDR1 MGHRA and CDR2 YSYEKL. V was trimmed by 9 bases and J by 5 bases, leaving 7 bases between them.

The V call is TRBV11-1, the J call TRBJ1-1, with a weak D call TRBD1 (6 bases). The germline V gene has CDR1 SGHAT and CDR2 FQDESV (reference sequence). V was trimmed by 5 bases and J by 6 bases, leaving 10 bases between them. The CDR3 is 12 residues long. DNA for the CDR3: TGTGCCAGCAGCGTGCGACAGGCTGAAGCTTTCTTT. Translating it yields CASSVRQAEAFF.

This clone was found many times. The chain combines TRBV9 with TRBJ1-1; 9 bases align to TRBD1. Germline V lookup: CDR1 SGDLS, CDR2 YYNGEE. J gave up 0 bases and V 5 bases, and 5 bases lay outside the gene matches. The CDR3 totals 15 residues. CDR3 DNA sequence: TGTGCCAGCAGTGGGACAGGGCACATGAACACTGAAGCTTTCTTT. Its translation is CASSGTGHMNTEAFF.

This clone was picked up a small number of times. This chain connects TRBV10-3 to TRBJ1-5; D unclear. The CDR3 totals 15 residues. The germline gives CDR1 ENHRY, CDR2 SYGVKD. The V end was cut by 11 bases, the J end by 1 base, with 18 bases between. The CDR3 DNA is TGTGCCTCAACCCCTCCAATAAGCAGCAATCAGCCCCAGCATTTT. This sequence encodes CASTPPISSNQPQHF.

CDR3 sequence (DNA): TGTGCCAGCAGCTTGGGGGGACAGCTCTCCTACAATGAGCAGTTCTTC. It translates to CASSLGGQLSYNEQFF. This chain uses TRBV5-4 with TRBJ2-1; 7 bases line up with TRBD1. This CDR3 is built from 16 residues. Germline V gene data show CDR1 as SGHNT and CDR2 as YYREEE (reference sequence). The V gene end was trimmed by 0 bases and the J gene end by 0 bases; junction bases not matched to a gene: 3.

The chain carries TRBV4-2 and TRBJ2-5, with D maybe TRBD1 (6 bases). Germline V gives CDR1 LGHNA, CDR2 YNFKEQ. The CDR3 is 16 residues long. V lost 0 bases and J 3 bases, leaving 14 bases between the germline ends. The CDR3 nucleotides read TGTGCCAGCAGCCAAGAAAAGGCAGGGGAGAAAGAGACCCAGTACTTC. It encodes CASSQEKAGEKETQYF.